This TCR beta chain was found in a study of control samples from healthy donors and cancer patients. Clones were sequenced by immunoSEQ multiplex PCR, and TCRdb holds only the in-frame ones, with some missing. Among over 70,000 clones listed, around nine tenths were seen once. The CDR3 covers 13 residues. V trimming: 3 bases; J trimming: 5 bases; junction bases outside the gene matches: 3. Germline CDR1 and CDR2: MNHNS and SASEGT. The V gene is TRBV6-1, the J gene TRBJ1-2, with 7 nucleotides matching TRBD1. The clonotype comes from a woman aged 45-65 years with colorectal cancer. Specimen: PBMCs. The CDR3 DNA reads TGTGCCAGCAGTGAGTCAGGGGGGTATGGCTACACCTTC. Translated, it gives CASSESGGYGYTF.